This passage covers 26 T cell receptor beta chains from one sample sequenced in a study of OX40 agonist ivuxolimab in advanced cancers. The table came from immunoSEQ multiplex PCR; TCRdb's copy has only in-frame clones and leaves some out. In the table there are over 15,000 clones, about four fifths of which are singletons. Sequenced here: CD4+ or CD8+ T cells sorted from blood, sampled in a trial of the OX40 agonist ivuxolimab. These TCRs come from an adult with an advanced solid tumor such as melanoma, head and neck, liver or kidney cancer.

CDR3 protein: CASSNLGTEAFF. CDR3 coding DNA: TGTGCCAGTAGTAACCTGGGCACTGAAGCTTTCTTT. This chain joins TRBV19 and TRBJ1-1, with D unresolved. The V end was cut by 4 bases, the J end by 4 bases, with 7 bases between. This CDR3 has 12 residues. CDR1 LNHDA and CDR2 SQIVND come from the germline V gene (reference sequence).

The chain has TRBV27 and TRBJ1-2; TRBD1 aligns across 7 bases. This CDR3 contains 16 residues. Germline CDR1 MNHEY, CDR2 SMNVEV (reference sequence). J gave up 6 bases and V 7 bases, and 17 bases lay outside the gene matches. This CDR3 reads CASTRGSPLGGHGYTF. CDR3 DNA: TGTGCCAGCACACGGGGCAGCCCTTTAGGGGGCCATGGCTACACCTTC.

J is TRBJ2-6 and V is TRBV7-9, with D perhaps given as TRBD1 or TRBD2 (5 bases each). V was shortened by 5 bases and J by 1 base, with 18 bases between the two germline ends. Germline V CDR1 and CDR2: SEHNR, FQNEAQ (reference sequence). The CDR3 covers 18 residues. This CDR3 is CASSGNRDPGSGANVLTF. For the CDR3, the DNA is TGTGCCAGCAGCGGCAACCGGGACCCAGGTTCTGGGGCCAACGTCCTGACTTTC.

The sample holds a few counts of this clone. The chain joins TRBV28 to TRBJ1-5; D might be TRBD1 (6 bases). CDR1 and CDR2 from the germline V gene are MDHEN and SYDVKM. The V gene lost 8 bases and the J gene lost 4 bases, with 12 bases spanning the gap. The CDR3 covers 13 residues. The CDR3 DNA sequence: TGTGCCAGCTCTCGACAGGAAAATCAGCCCCAGCATTTT. This encodes CASSRQENQPQHF.

V is TRBV4-1 and J is TRBJ1-1, with D unresolved. The length of the CDR3 is 15 residues. Germline V gives CDR1 MGHRA, CDR2 YSYEKL. The ends were cut back, 1 base at V and 2 bases at J, with 11 bases in the middle. Written as DNA, the CDR3 is TGCGCCAGCAGCCAAGGGGTGATGGAAAACACTGAAGCTTTCTTT. It is translated as CASSQGVMENTEAFF.

This clone was recorded once. The chain combines TRBV10-3 with TRBJ1-2; D gene ambiguous. V lost 3 bases, J lost 4 bases, and 12 bases lay in between. The CDR3 length is 14 residues. Germline V gene data show CDR1 as ENHRY and CDR2 as SYGVKD. CDR3 loop: CAISDQSGSYGYTF. In DNA, the CDR3 is TGTGCCATCAGTGATCAGAGTGGGAGCTATGGCTACACCTTC.

This rearrangement joins TRBV7-6 to TRBJ1-6; weak D call: TRBD1 (5 bases). Per germline, CDR1 SGHVS and CDR2 FNYEAQ. The ends were cut back, 0 bases at V and 5 bases at J, with 11 bases in the middle. The CDR3 length is 16 residues. CDR3 region: CASSLASGDDNSPLHF. Written as DNA, the CDR3 is TGTGCCAGCAGCTTAGCGAGCGGGGACGATAATTCACCCCTCCACTTT.

The chain couples TRBV7-6 to TRBJ2-2, with 11 bases that match TRBD1. The V and J ends lost 3 bases and 3 bases, in that order; junction bases with no gene match: 12. The length of the CDR3 is 19 residues. Germline V gene data show CDR1 as SGHVS and CDR2 as FNYEAQ. For the CDR3, the DNA is TGTGCCAGCAGCTTGACACTTTGGACAGGGGGCCGGGACACCGGGGAGCTGTTTTTT. It is translated as CASSLTLWTGGRDTGELFF.

This chain uses TRBV5-1 with TRBJ2-7; D ambiguous. Deletions cut 0 bases from V and 3 bases from J, with 7 bases between. The CDR3 has 13 amino acids. The V gene's germline CDR1 is SGHRS and CDR2 YFSETQ. In DNA form, the CDR3 reads TGCGCCAGCAGCTTGGAACCGCACTACGAGCAGTACTTC. Translating gives CASSLEPHYEQYF.

V and J are TRBV9 and TRBJ2-6, with D perhaps matching TRBD1 (5 bases). The CDR3 spans 16 residues. The germline gives CDR1 SGDLS, CDR2 YYNGEE. The V end was cut by 6 bases, the J end by 0 bases, with 13 bases between. Here the CDR3 DNA reads TGTGCCAGCATGGGCAGGGCCCCCTCTGGGGCCAACGTCCTGACTTTC. Amino acid sequence: CASMGRAPSGANVLTF.

The chain links TRBV2 to TRBJ1-1; no clear D gene. The CDR3 spans 13 residues. Trimming removed 10 bases from V and 1 base from J, with 13 bases in between. Per the germline V gene, CDR1 is SNHLY and CDR2 is FYNNEI. CDR3: CATQDDPNTEAFF. The CDR3 nucleotides read TGTGCCACCCAAGATGACCCGAACACTGAAGCTTTCTTT.

This clone has just one count. The chain links TRBV12-5 to TRBJ2-5, with D unresolved. V gave up 4 bases and J gave up 3 bases, with 9 bases separating them. The germline CDR1 and CDR2 sequences are LGHNT and FRNRAP. This CDR3 has 13 residues. The CDR3 reads CASGWNSEETQYF. In DNA, the CDR3 is TGTGCTAGTGGTTGGAACAGCGAAGAGACCCAGTACTTC.

V gene TRBV9 combines with J gene TRBJ1-4; 7 bases fit TRBD1. The CDR3 extends over 16 amino acids. V trimming: 3 bases; J trimming: 3 bases; junction bases outside the gene matches: 8. Germline CDR1 reads SGDLS; CDR2 reads YYNGEE. The CDR3 reads CASSGLQGLANEKLFF. DNA of the CDR3: TGTGCCAGCAGCGGTTTACAGGGGCTCGCTAATGAAAAACTGTTTTTT.

The chain uses TRBV5-8 and TRBJ1-5; D gene uncertain. The CDR3 sequence is 14 residues long. V was shortened by 2 bases and J by 0 bases, with 6 bases between the two germline ends. Germline CDR1 reads SGHTS; CDR2 reads YDEGEE. In DNA, the CDR3 is TGTGCCAGCAGCTTCGGAAGTAGCAATCAGCCCCAGCATTTT. Its translation is CASSFGSSNQPQHF.

CDR3 in DNA: TGTGCCAGCAGTTTAGGGAGAAAGGGAGTTAATGAAAAACTGTTTTTT. This gives the protein CASSLGRKGVNEKLFF. The chain carries TRBV28 and TRBJ1-4, with D hard to call. Germline loops: CDR1 MDHEN, CDR2 SYDVKM. The CDR3 covers 16 residues. Trimming shortened V by 2 bases and J by 4 bases, and 14 bases separated the two germline ends.

This clone was picked up many times. This sequence joins TRBV30 and TRBJ2-5; possibly TRBD1 for D (5 bases). The CDR3 runs 11 residues. V shed 1 base and J shed 8 bases, with 8 bases lying between them. Germline V lookup: CDR1 GTSNPN, CDR2 SVGIG (reference sequence). This CDR3 is CAWSERGTQYF. The CDR3 DNA sequence: TGTGCCTGGAGTGAAAGGGGCACCCAGTACTTC.

This clone turned up a few times. V and J are TRBV27 and TRBJ2-1; D is uncertain. The CDR3 extends over 11 amino acids. The ends were cut back, 2 bases at V and 15 bases at J, with 11 bases in the middle. Germline V lookup: CDR1 MNHEY, CDR2 SMNVEV (reference sequence). This CDR3 is CASSLNSLLFF. CDR3 DNA sequence: TGTGCCAGCAGTTTAAACAGTCTCCTGTTCTTC.

Only a few counts were recorded for this clone. The gene calls are TRBV9 and TRBJ1-2; D is unclear. Deletions cut 2 bases from V and 4 bases from J, with 12 bases between. Germline CDR1 SGDLS, CDR2 YYNGEE. CDR3 length equals 14 residues. The CDR3 DNA follows: TGTGCCAGCAGCGTTTACGAGTCCGGCTATGGCTACACCTTC. Its protein product is CASSVYESGYGYTF.

This chain joins TRBV5-4 and TRBJ1-1; perhaps TRBD1 as D (6 bases). V was shortened by 4 bases and J by 4 bases, with 8 bases between the two germline ends. The CDR3 loop spans 12 amino acids. Germline CDR1 reads SGHNT; CDR2 reads YYREEE (reference sequence). CDR3 sequence reads: CASSTDSTEAFF. The DNA for the CDR3 is TGTGCCAGCAGCACGGACAGCACTGAAGCTTTCTTT.

The chain joins TRBV6-5 to TRBJ1-2; D not resolved. Deletions cut 6 bases from V and 4 bases from J, with 12 bases between. Germline assignment: CDR1 MNHEY and CDR2 SVGAGI. This CDR3 contains 13 residues. The CDR3 DNA reads TGTGCCAGCAGACAAGACTTGTTCTATGGCTACACCTTC. Encoded protein: CASRQDLFYGYTF.

The rearrangement joins TRBV30 to TRBJ2-4; maybe TRBD1 (5 bases). V lost 0 bases and J lost 9, with 12 bases in between. This CDR3 region has 13 residues. CDR1 GTSNPN and CDR2 SVGIG come from the germline V gene (reference sequence). Here the CDR3 reads CAWSVNQGGIQYF. The CDR3 DNA is TGTGCCTGGAGTGTAAATCAGGGTGGCATTCAGTACTTC.

This chain uses TRBV7-2 with TRBJ1-2; D gene unclear. V was shortened by 1 base and J by 1 base, with 19 bases between the two germline ends. Looked up from germline, CDR1 is SGHTA and CDR2 is FQGNSA. The CDR3 length is 18 residues. The CDR3 DNA is TGTGCCAGCAGCTTAGTCCCCCCCGATTTACTAAATAACTATGGCTACACCTTC. Translated, it gives CASSLVPPDLLNNYGYTF. Complete variable domain (other parts from reference TRBV7-2 and TRBJ1-2): GAGVSQSPSNKVTEKGKDVELRCDPISGHTALYWYRQSLGQGLEFLIYFQGNSAPDKSGLPSDRFSAERTGGSVSTLTIQRTQQEDSAVYLCASSLVPPDLLNNYGYTFGSGTRLTVV.

CDR3 residues: CASSANTDTQYF. CDR3 in DNA: TGTGCCAGCAGCGCGAACACAGATACGCAGTATTTT. J is TRBJ2-3 and V is TRBV11-1; D call uncertain. Deletions cut 5 bases from V and 2 bases from J, with 5 bases between. Germline values: CDR1 SGHAT, CDR2 FQDESV (reference sequence). The CDR3 loop spans 12 amino acids.

CDR3 in DNA: TGTGCCAGCAGCTTTGGACAGGGCCGCACTGAAGCTTTCTTT. Its protein product is CASSFGQGRTEAFF. V and J are TRBV7-3 and TRBJ1-1, with 8 bases fitting TRBD1. Germline CDR1 is SGHTA and CDR2 is FQGTGA. The junction had 4 bases not matched to a gene; V was cut back by 3 bases and J by 4 bases. The CDR3 loop spans 14 amino acids.

This chain links TRBV6-5 with TRBJ1-2, with D hard to call. The CDR3 has 14 residues. The V gene's germline CDR1 is MNHEY and CDR2 SVGAGI. Trimming removed 0 bases from V and 3 bases from J, with 8 bases in between. The CDR3 region has the DNA TGTGCCAGCAGTTACTCGGCAGAATACTATGGCTACACCTTC. It translates to CASSYSAEYYGYTF.

V is TRBV4-1 and J is TRBJ1-1; D is unresolved. Germline assignment: CDR1 MGHRA and CDR2 YSYEKL. CDR3 length: 14 residues. V lost 0 bases, J lost 1 base, and 6 bases lay in between. The DNA for the CDR3 is TGCGCCAGCAGCCAAGATCATGGGAACACTGAAGCTTTCTTT. Its protein product is CASSQDHGNTEAFF.